These T cell receptor beta chains were read from a single sample in a study of response to subunit inactivated influenza vaccine. Using its own MiXCR run on the RT-PCR reads, TCRdb lists one record per CDR3 protein. Seen here are roughly 790,000 distinct CDR3 sequences, around 20% observed once, and the top ten hold roughly 10%. The sequences come from PBMCs from blood, collected 5 days after vaccination. Every receptor here comes from a man aged 50-60 years who received an inactivated influenza vaccine. Each CDR3 is given with its conserved first and last residue. Each record gives: J gene, V gene, D gene, clone size, CDR3 DNA, CDR3 protein. D genes are given only for firm matches. Clone sizes are given selectively: once, few, many, or a class where the clone is expanded.

J: TRBJ2-3
V: TRBV29-1
D: NA
size: few
DNA: TGCAGCGTCGCCAGGGTGAGTGACACAGATACGCAGTATTTT
CDR3: CSVARVSDTDTQYF

J: TRBJ2-7
V: TRBV20-1
D: TRBD1
size: NA
DNA: TGCAGTGCTAATCGACAGGGGCCGGCCTACGAGCAGTACTTC
CDR3: CSANRQGPAYEQYF

J: TRBJ1-2
V: TRBV6-2/TRBV6-3
D: NA
size: few
DNA: TGTGCCAGCAGTACCGCGGGGCCAGGGGTCTATGGCTACACCTTC
CDR3: CASSTAGPGVYGYTF

J: TRBJ2-1
V: TRBV6-2/TRBV6-3
D: TRBD2
size: NA
DNA: TGTGCCAGCACCGTCCCGGGACTAGCGGCAATGACCTACAATGAGCAGTTCTTC
CDR3: CASTVPGLAAMTYNEQFF

J: TRBJ2-1
V: TRBV19
D: TRBD2
size: NA
DNA: TGTGCCAGTAGTATCGTACTAGCGGGAGCCAATGAGCAGTTCTTC
CDR3: CASSIVLAGANEQFF

J: TRBJ2-1
V: TRBV20-1
D: TRBD2
size: many
DNA: TGCAGTGCCCAAAGCGGGGGGACCCTAGATGAGCAGTTCTTC
CDR3: CSAQSGGTLDEQFF

J: TRBJ1-6
V: TRBV12-3/TRBV12-4
D: NA
size: few
DNA: TGTGCCAGCGCGAGACAGTATAATTCACCCCTCCACTTT
CDR3: CASARQYNSPLHF

J: TRBJ2-5
V: TRBV6-1
D: TRBD1
size: few
DNA: TGTGCCAGCAGTCAACCCGGGACAGACCAAGAGACCCAGTACTTC
CDR3: CASSQPGTDQETQYF

J: TRBJ2-7
V: TRBV7-3
D: NA
size: few
DNA: TGTGCCAGCAGCTTAGATTGGGGGAATTCCTACGAGCAGTACTTC
CDR3: CASSLDWGNSYEQYF

J: TRBJ2-3
V: TRBV7-4
D: TRBD1
size: few
DNA: TGTGCCAGCAGCTTGGGGACAGGGTTTGTTGATACGCAGTATTTT
CDR3: CASSLGTGFVDTQYF

J: TRBJ2-7
V: TRBV5-1
D: NA
size: few
DNA: TGCGCCAGCAGCAGGGGGGACGCCGAGCAGTACTTC
CDR3: CASSRGDAEQYF

J: TRBJ2-1
V: TRBV6-1
D: NA
size: NA
DNA: TGTGCCAGCATGGGCAGGCCCAACCCCTACAATGAGCAGTTCTTC
CDR3: CASMGRPNPYNEQFF

J: TRBJ2-3
V: TRBV29-1
D: TRBD2
size: NA
DNA: TGCAGCGTCCGTAAGCGGGAGGGCACAGATACGCAGTATTTT
CDR3: CSVRKREGTDTQYF

J: TRBJ1-1
V: TRBV3-1
D: TRBD1
size: few
DNA: TGTGCCAGCACCGCAACAGGGGGTCTCACTGAAGCTTTCTTT
CDR3: CASTATGGLTEAFF

J: TRBJ2-5
V: TRBV15
D: NA
size: NA
DNA: TGTGCCACCAGCAGATCCCCCCAGGGGAGGCAAGAGACCCAGTACTTC
CDR3: CATSRSPQGRQETQYF

J: TRBJ2-5
V: TRBV20-1
D: NA
size: once
DNA: TGCAGTGCTAGGGACTGGCAAGAGACCCAGTACTTC
CDR3: CSARDWQETQYF

J: TRBJ2-7
V: TRBV6-2/TRBV6-3
D: NA
size: few
DNA: TGTGCCAGCAGTTACCCGGGACGGAACTACGAGCAGTACTTC
CDR3: CASSYPGRNYEQYF

J: TRBJ2-7
V: TRBV4-1
D: TRBD2
size: NA
DNA: TGCGCCAGCAGCCTCCTAGCGGGGGGCAGCAACGAGCAGTACTTC
CDR3: CASSLLAGGSNEQYF

J: TRBJ2-7
V: TRBV5-1
D: NA
size: NA
DNA: TGCGCCAGCAGCTTGTCGGCGCGGCTAACCTACGAGCAGTACTTC
CDR3: CASSLSARLTYEQYF

J: TRBJ1-2
V: TRBV10-1
D: TRBD1
size: few
DNA: TGCGCCAGCAGTGAAGGACAGGGGCTTGGCTACACCTTC
CDR3: CASSEGQGLGYTF

J: TRBJ2-3
V: TRBV29-1
D: TRBD1
size: NA
DNA: TGCAGCGGCCGACAGGGAGGCACAGATACGCAGTATTTT
CDR3: CSGRQGGTDTQYF

J: TRBJ1-1
V: TRBV10-3
D: TRBD1
size: NA
DNA: TGTGCCATCAGCGCGAAGACAGGGGGGAACACTGAAGCTTTCTTT
CDR3: CAISAKTGGNTEAFF

J: TRBJ2-1
V: TRBV7-2
D: NA
size: NA
DNA: TGTGCCAGCAGCTTATCGCGGGGTGGGGCGAGGTCCTACAATGAGCAGTTCTTC
CDR3: CASSLSRGGARSYNEQFF

J: TRBJ2-6
V: TRBV3-1
D: NA
size: once
DNA: TGTGCCTTCAGTTTTTCGACAGGAGGTGGTGGGGCCAACGTCCTGACTTTC
CDR3: CAFSFSTGGGGANVLTF

J: TRBJ1-1
V: TRBV28
D: TRBD1
size: few
DNA: TGTGCCAGCAGCCCTCCCCACAGGGGGCGGGAAGCTTTCTTT
CDR3: CASSPPHRGREAFF

J: TRBJ2-1
V: TRBV7-6
D: TRBD1
size: few
DNA: TGTGCCAGCAGCTTAGCGGGAGGACAGGGTACCCACAATGAGCAGTTCTTC
CDR3: CASSLAGGQGTHNEQFF

J: TRBJ2-3
V: TRBV20-1
D: TRBD2
size: many
DNA: TGCAGTGCTAGGGCGGACGGGGGGGCCGGGTCCACAGATACGCAGTATTTT
CDR3: CSARADGGAGSTDTQYF

J: TRBJ1-1
V: TRBV6-1
D: NA
size: NA
DNA: TGTGCCAGCAGACCAGAAACGAACACTGAAGCTTTCTTT
CDR3: CASRPETNTEAFF

J: TRBJ1-4
V: TRBV10-3
D: TRBD1
size: few
DNA: TGTGCCATCAGCGACGGGGACAGGGGAAATGAAAAACTGTTTTTT
CDR3: CAISDGDRGNEKLFF

J: TRBJ2-3
V: TRBV10-3
D: TRBD2
size: NA
DNA: TGTGCCATACTAGCGGGAGGGACAGATACGCAGTATTTT
CDR3: CAILAGGTDTQYF

J: TRBJ1-5
V: TRBV6-6
D: NA
size: NA
DNA: TGTGCCAGCAGTAAAAACGATCAGGGGCCCCAGCATTTT
CDR3: CASSKNDQGPQHF

J: TRBJ2-1
V: TRBV7-9
D: TRBD2
size: NA
DNA: TGTGCCAGCAGCTTAGAGGCACTAGCGGAATACAATGAGCAGTTCTTC
CDR3: CASSLEALAEYNEQFF

J: TRBJ2-2
V: TRBV24-1
D: NA
size: NA
DNA: TGTGCCACCAGTGACCCGTGGGCAAGGGGCACCGGGGAGCTGTTTTTT
CDR3: CATSDPWARGTGELFF

J: TRBJ2-7
V: TRBV14
D: NA
size: NA
DNA: TGTGCCAGCAGTCCCAACGTCCCCGTCTACGAGCAGTACTTC
CDR3: CASSPNVPVYEQYF

J: TRBJ2-5
V: TRBV29-1
D: NA
size: NA
DNA: TGCAGCGTCGCCAAGGGACGAGAGACCCAGTACTTC
CDR3: CSVAKGRETQYF

J: TRBJ2-7
V: TRBV20-1
D: TRBD2
size: NA
DNA: TGCAGTGCTAGAGATGGAGAGGCGTGGGCGGGAGTTGCTCTCGAGCAGTACTTC
CDR3: CSARDGEAWAGVALEQYF

J: TRBJ2-1
V: TRBV10-2
D: NA
size: NA
DNA: TGCGCCAGCAGTGAACCGGCGAGCTCCTACAATGAGCAGTTCTTC
CDR3: CASSEPASSYNEQFF

J: TRBJ2-5
V: TRBV18
D: TRBD2
size: NA
DNA: TGTGCCAGCTCACCACGACTAGCGGGCCAAGAGACCCAGTACTTC
CDR3: CASSPRLAGQETQYF

J: TRBJ2-5
V: TRBV29-1
D: NA
size: NA
DNA: TGCAGCGTTGCGCGGACGGAAGAGACCCAGTACTTC
CDR3: CSVARTEETQYF

J: TRBJ2-3
V: TRBV7-9
D: NA
size: once
DNA: TGTGCCAGCAGCTCACTAAGCTTTGAGAGGGATACGCAGTATTTT
CDR3: CASSSLSFERDTQYF

J: TRBJ1-4
V: TRBV7-2
D: NA
size: few
DNA: TGTGCCAGCAGTCGAATAGGGGTCGTAAATGAAAAACTGTTTTTT
CDR3: CASSRIGVVNEKLFF

J: TRBJ2-2
V: TRBV29-1
D: NA
size: NA
DNA: TGCAGCGTCCAACTGGGGAGTCTCTCCGGGGAGCTGTTTTTT
CDR3: CSVQLGSLSGELFF

J: TRBJ1-5
V: TRBV7-9
D: NA
size: many
DNA: TGTGCCAGCAGGACGCGTCCGGGCAATCAGCCCCAGCATTTT
CDR3: CASRTRPGNQPQHF

J: TRBJ2-1
V: TRBV10-3
D: NA
size: NA
DNA: TGTGCCATCAAGTCCGTGGGATCATACAATGAGCAGTTCTTC
CDR3: CAIKSVGSYNEQFF

J: TRBJ2-2
V: TRBV6-2/TRBV6-3
D: TRBD2
size: NA
DNA: TGTGCCAGCAGACCCCTAGCGGGGACCTCGGGGACCGGGGAGCTGTTTTTT
CDR3: CASRPLAGTSGTGELFF

J: TRBJ2-7
V: TRBV6-5
D: TRBD1
size: few
DNA: TGTGCCAGCAGTTACTCCACAGGGGCATCTTACGAGCAGTACTTC
CDR3: CASSYSTGASYEQYF

J: TRBJ2-1
V: TRBV10-3
D: TRBD2
size: few
DNA: TGTGCCATCAGTCCTAGCGGGCCCGGTGAGGAGCAGTTCTTC
CDR3: CAISPSGPGEEQFF

J: TRBJ2-7
V: TRBV5-4
D: TRBD2
size: NA
DNA: TGTGCCAGCAGCTTAAGCGGGGGCATCCACGAGCAGTACTTC
CDR3: CASSLSGGIHEQYF

J: TRBJ2-1
V: TRBV6-1
D: TRBD2
size: many
DNA: TGTGCCAGCACCCTAGCGGGAGGGCCCTACAATGAGCAGTTCTTC
CDR3: CASTLAGGPYNEQFF

J: TRBJ2-7
V: TRBV7-2
D: NA
size: NA
DNA: TGTGCCAGCAGCTCCAGGGTCTTTTCCCAAATCTACGAGCAGTACTTC
CDR3: CASSSRVFSQIYEQYF

J: TRBJ2-5
V: TRBV29-1
D: NA
size: NA
DNA: TGCAGCGTTGAAGGCGGGGCGGTGGGGGAGACCCAGTACTTC
CDR3: CSVEGGAVGETQYF

J: TRBJ2-2
V: TRBV9
D: NA
size: few
DNA: TGTGCCAGCAGCGTTAGAAGAGTAGCGCATAACACCGGGGAGCTGTTTTTT
CDR3: CASSVRRVAHNTGELFF

J: TRBJ2-7
V: TRBV2
D: NA
size: few
DNA: TGTGCCAGCAGCGGGGGCGTGGGGTACGAGCAGTACTTC
CDR3: CASSGGVGYEQYF

J: TRBJ1-2
V: TRBV5-1
D: NA
size: few
DNA: TGCGCCAGCAGCCAAGGGGACCGCTATGGCTACACCTTC
CDR3: CASSQGDRYGYTF

J: TRBJ2-5
V: TRBV5-1
D: TRBD1
size: few
DNA: TGCGCCAGCAGCCCGGAGGGGGACAGGGGTTTCGAGACCCAGTACTTC
CDR3: CASSPEGDRGFETQYF